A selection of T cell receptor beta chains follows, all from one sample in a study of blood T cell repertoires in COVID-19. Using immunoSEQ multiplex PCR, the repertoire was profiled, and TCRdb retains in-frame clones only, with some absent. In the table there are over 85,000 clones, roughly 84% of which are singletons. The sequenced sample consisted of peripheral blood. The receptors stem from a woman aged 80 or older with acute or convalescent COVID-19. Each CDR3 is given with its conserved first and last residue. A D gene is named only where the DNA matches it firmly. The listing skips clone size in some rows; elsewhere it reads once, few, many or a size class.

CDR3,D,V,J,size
CASSLVWGTGLLSSYEQYF,TRBD1,TRBV5-5,TRBJ2-7,once
CASRGQGNLETQYF,TRBD1,TRBV19,TRBJ2-5,.
CASTPNRLAGSHEQFF,TRBD2,TRBV5-1,TRBJ2-1,.
CATGTDGGEYNEQFF,.,TRBV19,TRBJ2-1,.
CASSLAAGRGTDTQYF,.,TRBV11-3,TRBJ2-3,.
CASSVGERGAEQFF,TRBD2,TRBV9,TRBJ2-1,.
CASSLVEQGTDTQYF,.,TRBV7-8,TRBJ2-3,.
CSVRDSQNSPLHF,TRBD1,TRBV29-1,TRBJ1-6,.
CASTYISGAEAFF,.,TRBV6-6,TRBJ1-1,once
CASSGRGPSNQPQHF,.,TRBV6-5,TRBJ1-5,.
CAWSVNRGNGYTF,TRBD1,TRBV30,TRBJ1-2,.
CASTLGQGGGYTF,.,TRBV19,TRBJ1-2,few
CATSRARGGDQPQHF,.,TRBV15,TRBJ1-5,.
CASSQDGRAGTDTQYF,.,TRBV4-2,TRBJ2-3,once
CASSYSTGGQADTQYF,TRBD1,TRBV6-6,TRBJ2-3,once
CASRTGLNTEAFF,TRBD1,TRBV6-5,TRBJ1-1,.
CASRKDRRDTEAFF,TRBD1,TRBV6-5,TRBJ1-1,few
CASSRAGGRATEAFF,.,TRBV6-5,TRBJ1-1,.
CASSIKQNTEAFF,.,TRBV6-2/TRBV6-3,TRBJ1-1,few
CASSVINRDSSNQPQHF,TRBD1,TRBV19,TRBJ1-5,.
CASSLSSGKETQYF,TRBD2,TRBV5-4,TRBJ2-5,.
CASSPGRGYYEQYF,TRBD1,TRBV3-1/TRBV3-2,TRBJ2-7,.
CASSLGTDTEAFF,.,TRBV27,TRBJ1-1,once
CASKGQGFNEQYF,TRBD1,TRBV27,TRBJ2-7,.
CASSPFRDRGNQPQHF,TRBD1,TRBV18,TRBJ1-5,.
CASSLLADTQYF,.,TRBV7-9,TRBJ2-3,.
CASSLGDIFSYNEQFF,.,TRBV5-1,TRBJ2-1,few
CASSQDRGPRETQYF,.,TRBV3-1/TRBV3-2,TRBJ2-5,.
CASSSRTGEVIIYGYTF,TRBD1,TRBV7-2,TRBJ1-2,.
CASRGGDKVSTDTQYF,.,TRBV10-2,TRBJ2-3,.
CASRHHGGNSYEQYF,.,TRBV7-9,TRBJ2-7,.
CASSQTKPGGTGIGKLFF,TRBD1,TRBV4-1,TRBJ1-4,.
CASGRGGLAGYEQFF,TRBD2,TRBV12-5,TRBJ2-1,.
CASSYGTVVAKNIQYF,TRBD1,TRBV6-2/TRBV6-3,TRBJ2-4,.
CASTERGLGTGELFF,.,TRBV6-5,TRBJ2-2,.
CASSVTGANTGELFF,TRBD1,TRBV11-2,TRBJ2-2,.
CASVSGRVGDTQYF,TRBD2,TRBV19,TRBJ2-3,.
CATSDRTSGNNEQFF,TRBD2,TRBV24-1,TRBJ2-1,once
CASSEGTSSNQPQHF,.,TRBV2,TRBJ1-5,.